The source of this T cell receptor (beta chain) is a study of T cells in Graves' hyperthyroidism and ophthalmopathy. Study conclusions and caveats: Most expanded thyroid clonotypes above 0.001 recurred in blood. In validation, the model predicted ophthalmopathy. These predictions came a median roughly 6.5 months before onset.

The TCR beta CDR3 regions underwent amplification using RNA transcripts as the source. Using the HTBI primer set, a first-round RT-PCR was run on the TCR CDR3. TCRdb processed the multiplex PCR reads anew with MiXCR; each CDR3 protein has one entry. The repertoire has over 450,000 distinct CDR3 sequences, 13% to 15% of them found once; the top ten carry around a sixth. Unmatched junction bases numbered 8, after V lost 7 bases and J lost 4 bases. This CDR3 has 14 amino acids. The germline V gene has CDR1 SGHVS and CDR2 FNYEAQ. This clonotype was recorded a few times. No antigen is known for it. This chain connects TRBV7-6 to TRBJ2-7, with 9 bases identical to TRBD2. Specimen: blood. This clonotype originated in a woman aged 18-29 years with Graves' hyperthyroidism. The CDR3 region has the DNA TGTGCCAGCACCTGGCGGGAGGGCCAATACGAGCAGTACTTC. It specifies CASTWREGQYEQYF.